This is a list of T cell receptor beta chains from one sample in a study of Ad26.COV2.S vaccination and SARS-CoV-2 variants. Assay used: immunoSEQ multiplex PCR; TCRdb lists only in-frame clones, some missing. The sample consists of around 370,000 clones, just over 90% of them appearing once. The material sequenced was peripheral blood, taken after recovery from COVID-19. Every receptor here comes from a human donor who had recovered from COVID-19. The CDR3 runs from the conserved cysteine through the conserved F or W. D genes are given only for firm matches. A row's size may be missing; if present it is once, few, many or a size class.

J | size | V | D | CDR3 | DNA
TRBJ1-6 | NA | TRBV19 | NA | CASSIGNSPLHF | TGTGCCAGTAGTATAGGTAATTCACCCCTCCACTTT
TRBJ2-7 | NA | TRBV5-1 | NA | CASSLGSGLYSYEQYF | TGCGCCAGCAGCTTGGGATCAGGGCTCTACTCCTACGAGCAGTACTTC
TRBJ2-3 | NA | TRBV20-1 | NA | CSAGFTDTQYF | TGCAGTGCTGGGTTCACAGATACGCAGTATTTT
TRBJ2-2 | once | TRBV10-3 | TRBD2 | CAAGGGSGELFF | TGTGCCGCGGGGGGAGGGTCCGGGGAGCTGTTTTTT
TRBJ1-6 | NA | TRBV24-1 | NA | CATSDFGTNNSPLHF | TGTGCCACCAGTGATTTCGGAACCAATAATTCACCCCTCCACTTT
TRBJ2-3 | NA | TRBV7-6 | NA | CASSLVRTRQATDTQYF | TGTGCCAGCAGCTTAGTCCGGACTAGACAGGCTACAGATACGCAGTATTTT
TRBJ1-2 | NA | TRBV28 | NA | CASQGRANYGYTF | TGTGCCAGCCAGGGGCGGGCTAACTATGGCTACACCTTC
TRBJ2-7 | NA | TRBV19 | NA | CASSLGLRGYEQYF | TGTGCCAGTAGCCTGGGTCTAAGGGGATACGAGCAGTACTTC
TRBJ1-2 | NA | TRBV7-9 | TRBD1 | CASSFTGDQGYTF | TGTGCCAGCAGCTTCACAGGGGATCAGGGCTACACCTTC
TRBJ2-1 | NA | TRBV7-2 | NA | CASSYRGSEQFF | TGTGCCAGCAGTTATAGGGGGTCTGAGCAGTTCTTC
TRBJ2-4 | NA | TRBV6-5 | NA | CASSYGGASKNIQYF | TGTGCCAGCAGTTACGGGGGGGCCAGCAAAAACATTCAGTACTTC
TRBJ1-1 | NA | TRBV10-3 | NA | CAISESGSGWHTEAFF | TGTGCCATCAGTGAGTCCGGCTCGGGATGGCACACTGAAGCTTTCTTT
TRBJ1-6 | NA | TRBV11-1 | NA | CASSLRGNSYNSPLHF | TGTGCCAGCAGCTTACGGGGTAACTCCTATAATTCACCCCTCCACTTT
TRBJ1-3 | NA | TRBV14 | NA | CASSVQGGNTIYF | TGTGCCAGCAGTGTCCAGGGGGGAAACACCATATATTTT
TRBJ1-2 | NA | TRBV5-1 | NA | CASSLDPGGGYTF | TGCGCCAGCAGCTTGGACCCCGGGGGGGGCTACACCTTC
TRBJ2-7 | NA | TRBV6-2/TRBV6-3 | NA | CASSLRGGSAYEQYF | TGTGCCAGCAGCCTAAGGGGGGGGTCCGCCTACGAGCAGTACTTC
TRBJ1-5 | NA | TRBV6-5 | NA | CASVDWAHGNQPQHF | TGTGCCAGCGTCGATTGGGCCCACGGTAATCAGCCCCAGCATTTT
TRBJ2-3 | NA | TRBV11-2 | NA | CASSLAWTLTDTQYF | TGTGCCAGCAGCTTAGCTTGGACTCTCACAGATACGCAGTATTTT
TRBJ1-1 | once | TRBV10-3 | NA | CAISEYPTNTEAFF | TGTGCCATCAGTGAGTACCCGACGAACACTGAAGCTTTCTTT
TRBJ2-5 | NA | TRBV7-2 | TRBD1 | CASSFAGGPRETQYF | TGTGCCAGCAGCTTCGCAGGGGGCCCCAGGGAGACCCAGTACTTC
TRBJ1-6 | NA | TRBV6-6 | TRBD1 | CASRSRDRGENSPLHF | TGTGCCAGCAGATCCCGGGACAGGGGTGAGAATTCACCCCTCCACTTT
TRBJ1-4 | NA | TRBV5-1 | NA | CASSLGSGVNEKLFF | TGCGCCAGCAGCTTGGGCTCGGGGGTCAATGAAAAACTGTTTTTT
TRBJ2-5 | once | TRBV6-5 | NA | CASSYSAGNVETQYF | TGTGCCAGCAGTTACTCTGCCGGGAACGTGGAGACCCAGTACTTC
TRBJ1-2 | NA | TRBV6-7 | NA | CASSYPGGPYGYTF | TGTGCCAGCAGTTACCCCGGGGGCCCATATGGCTACACCTTC
TRBJ2-7 | NA | TRBV25-1 | NA | CASRTSYEQYF | TGTGCCAGCAGGACATCCTACGAGCAGTACTTC
TRBJ2-1 | once | TRBV6-4 | NA | CASSDSRVHEQFF | TGTGCCAGCAGTGACTCTAGGGTACATGAGCAGTTCTTC
TRBJ1-2 | once | TRBV27 | NA | CASSFTNRDGYTF | TGTGCCAGCAGCTTCACGAACAGGGATGGCTACACCTTC
TRBJ2-2 | NA | TRBV6-4 | NA | CASSVGGQGTGELFF | TGTGCCAGCAGTGTCGGGGGCCAAGGGACCGGGGAGCTGTTTTTT
TRBJ2-3 | NA | TRBV19 | TRBD1 | CASSLDRGTDTQYF | TGTGCCAGTAGCCTAGACAGGGGCACAGATACGCAGTATTTT
TRBJ1-2 | NA | TRBV2 | NA | CASSERYGTEEGYTF | TGTGCCAGCAGTGAACGTTACGGAACGGAGGAGGGCTACACCTTC
TRBJ2-2 | NA | TRBV27 | NA | CASSPDNNGELFF | TGTGCCAGCAGCCCCGATAATAACGGGGAGCTGTTTTTT
TRBJ2-7 | once | TRBV5-1 | NA | CASSAGEGPSSYEQYF | TGCGCCAGCAGCGCAGGGGAGGGACCGAGCTCCTACGAGCAGTACTTC
TRBJ2-7 | NA | TRBV20-1 | NA | CSASPMGRSTSYEQYF | TGCAGTGCTAGTCCCATGGGGAGGTCAACCTCCTACGAGCAGTACTTC
TRBJ1-6 | once | TRBV19 | NA | CATRSLAGSYNSPLHF | TGTGCCACCCGTAGTCTGGCCGGGTCCTATAATTCACCCCTCCACTTT
TRBJ2-2 | NA | TRBV7-3 | TRBD2 | CASSWGLAGAPNTGELFF | TGTGCCAGCAGCTGGGGACTAGCGGGGGCCCCGAACACCGGGGAGCTGTTTTTT
TRBJ2-7 | NA | TRBV18 | NA | CASSPGAGHEQYF | TGTGCCAGCTCACCAGGGGCAGGCCACGAGCAGTACTTC
TRBJ1-1 | NA | TRBV6-6 | NA | CASWSQSGRRAEAFF | TGTGCCAGCTGGAGTCAGTCGGGGCGCCGCGCCGAAGCTTTCTTT
TRBJ1-3 | NA | TRBV12-3/TRBV12-4 | NA | CASSPAARNTIYF | TGTGCCAGCAGCCCAGCCGCTAGAAACACCATATATTTT
TRBJ2-1 | NA | TRBV5-6 | NA | CASSSEFRRSYNEQFF | TGTGCCAGCAGCTCTGAATTTCGGAGGTCCTACAATGAGCAGTTCTTC
TRBJ1-1 | NA | TRBV21-1 | NA | CASTQIALNTEAFF | TGTGCCAGCACCCAGATCGCCTTGAACACTGAAGCTTTCTTT
TRBJ1-3 | once | TRBV18 | NA | CASSPLGNTIYF | TGTGCCAGCTCACCGCTGGGAAACACCATATATTTT
TRBJ2-5 | NA | TRBV7-9 | TRBD2 | CASSLAAGGQETQYF | TGTGCCAGCAGCTTAGCGGCGGGGGGGCAAGAGACCCAGTACTTC
TRBJ2-5 | NA | TRBV7-9 | TRBD1 | CASSLGTGQETQYF | TGTGCCAGCAGCTTAGGGACAGGCCAAGAGACCCAGTACTTC
TRBJ2-7 | NA | TRBV9 | TRBD1 | CASSPGQDHYEQYF | TGTGCCAGCAGCCCTGGACAGGACCACTACGAGCAGTACTTC
TRBJ2-3 | once | TRBV2 | NA | CASPWDLDSTDTQYF | TGTGCCAGCCCTTGGGACTTAGATAGCACAGATACGCAGTATTTT
TRBJ1-5 | NA | TRBV7-9 | NA | CASSLGPELGQPQHF | TGTGCCAGCAGCTTGGGGCCCGAATTGGGGCAGCCCCAGCATTTT
TRBJ1-2 | NA | TRBV4-3 | TRBD1 | CASSQDLIFVGTGDGYTF | TGCGCCAGCAGCCAAGATCTCATCTTTGTGGGGACAGGGGATGGCTACACCTTC
TRBJ2-3 | NA | TRBV18 | NA | CASSPYPQVLTSTDTQYF | TGTGCCAGCTCACCCTACCCCCAGGTCTTAACTAGCACAGATACGCAGTATTTT
TRBJ1-1 | few | TRBV14 | NA | CASSQELNTEAFF | TGTGCCAGCAGCCAAGAACTGAACACTGAAGCTTTCTTT
TRBJ2-3 | NA | TRBV5-1 | NA | CASRPAGYPQYF | TGCGCCAGCCGACCCGCGGGGTACCCGCAGTATTTT
TRBJ2-7 | NA | TRBV5-4 | NA | CASSLDRYYEQYF | TGTGCCAGCAGCTTGGACAGGTACTACGAGCAGTACTTC
TRBJ2-7 | NA | TRBV5-1 | NA | CASSPQGGTLYEQYF | TGCGCCAGCAGTCCCCAGGGGGGGACCCTCTACGAGCAGTACTTC
TRBJ2-3 | NA | TRBV19 | TRBD1 | CASSITGGSPDTQYF | TGTGCCAGTAGTATAACAGGGGGCTCTCCAGATACGCAGTATTTT
TRBJ2-6 | NA | TRBV11-3 | TRBD1 | CASSPGQGAVGANVLTF | TGTGCCAGCAGCCCTGGGCAGGGGGCGGTCGGGGCCAACGTCCTGACTTTC
TRBJ2-1 | NA | TRBV9 | TRBD2 | CASSGRGGLDEQFF | TGTGCCAGCAGCGGGCGGGGGGGCCTGGATGAGCAGTTCTTC